The next 23 T cell receptor beta chains were all read from a single sample in a study of tissue T cells after allogeneic stem cell transplantation. The method was immunoSEQ multiplex PCR; TCRdb's version includes in-frame clones alone and lacks a portion of them. The sample includes about 48,000 clones, 73% of them seen just once. The sequencing input was sorted cells pooled from one or two spleens. These receptors all stem from a pool of C57BL/6 mice in good health.

In its sample, this clone was seen a few times. Genes and germline are mouse. The read falls 1 residue short of the CDR3 end, and the missing part is taken from the germline J gene. This rearrangement joins TRBV13-2 to TRBJ2-7; TRBD2 matches at 8 bases. There are 13 residues in the CDR3. The J segment lost 4 bases and the V segment lost 3 bases, leaving 3 bases of the junction unmatched. CDR1 is NNHNN, CDR2 SYGAGS, per germline (reference sequence). The CDR3 bases that were read are TGTGCCAGCGGTGGTCTGGGGGGATATGAACAGTAC. Amino acid sequence: CASGGLGGYEQY. The entire CDR3 sequence reads CASGGLGGYEQYF.

As concerns this clone: The gene symbols are mouse symbols. Read coverage stops 1 residue before the CDR3 terminus; the germline J gene supplies the remainder. This rearrangement joins TRBV26 to TRBJ1-2, with a tentative D call TRBD1 (6 bases). Trimming took 0 bases from V and 4 from J, leaving 6 bases between them. Per germline, CDR1 KGHPV and CDR2 FQNQEV (reference sequence). The CDR3 has 13 amino acids. CDR3 sequence: CASSLSGGSDYTF. The CDR3 DNA, read in part, is TGTGCCAGCAGTCTGTCAGGGGGCTCCGACTACACC. Full variable domain (outside the CDR3, taken from reference TRBV26 and TRBJ1-2): NSKVIQTPRYLVKGQGQKAKMRCIPEKGHPVVFWYQQNKNNEFKFLINFQNQEVLQQIDMTEKRFSAECPSNSPCSLEIQSSEAGDSALYLCASSLSGGSDYTFGSGTRLLVI.

Notes on this clone: Genes here carry mouse names. The missing CDR3 end, 1 residue past where the read stops, is filled in from the germline J gene. The V and J genes are TRBV19 and TRBJ1-2; weak D call: TRBD1 (5 bases). The V gene lost 4 bases and the J gene lost 1 base, with 8 bases spanning the gap. Germline CDR1 reads FNHDT; CDR2 reads SITEND (reference sequence). CDR3 length: 13 residues. The DNA read from the CDR3 is TGTGCCAGCAGTGGGGACGGAAACTCCGACTACACC. Its protein is CASSGDGNSDYT. In full, the CDR3 is CASSGDGNSDYTF.

Points on this clone: Gene names and germline refer to mouse. Incomplete CDR3 DNA: TGTGCCAGCAGCTTAACAGTTGGAAATACGCTCTAT. This translates into CASSLTVGNTLY. The full CDR3 reads CASSLTVGNTLYF. The chain links TRBV3 to TRBJ1-3; D is unresolved. The CDR3 end lies 1 residue beyond the end of the read and is filled in from the germline J gene. The V end lost 2 bases, the J end lost 3 bases, and 5 bases lay between the germline ends. The CDR3 consists of 13 residues. Germline V lookup: CDR1 SNHLY, CDR2 FYNGKV (reference sequence). The variable domain in full, with the rest retrieved from reference TRBV3 and TRBJ1-3, is GPKVLQIPSHQIIDMGQMVTLNCDPVSNHLYFYWYKQILGQQMEFLVNFYNGKVMEKSKLFKDQFSVERPDGSYFTLKIQPTALEDSAVYFCASSLTVGNTLYFGEGSRLIVV.

About this clone: Gene names refer to mouse genes. The CDR3 end falls 1 residue outside the read, so it is completed with the germline J gene. The J gene is TRBJ2-4, the V gene TRBV12-2; D gene ambiguous. V shed 1 base and J shed 1 base, with 2 bases lying between them. The CDR3 extends over 12 amino acids. Germline lookup yields CDR1 SGHLS and CDR2 HYDKME. CDR3 DNA, as far as it was read: TGTGCCAGCTCTCTTGGTCAAAACACCTTGTAC. Translating gives CASSLGQNTLY. The whole CDR3 sequence is CASSLGQNTLYF. Complete variable domain (other parts from reference TRBV12-2 and TRBJ2-4): NSGVVQSPRYIIKGKGERSILKCIPISGHLSVAWYQQTQGQELKFFIQHYDKMERDKGNLPSRFSVQQFDDYHSEMNMSALELEDSAVYFCASSLGQNTLYFGAGTRLSVL.

Concerning this clone itself: Gene names refer to mouse genes. The CDR3 end lies 1 residue beyond the end of the read and is filled in from the germline J gene. This chain uses TRBV14 with TRBJ2-5; 8 positions agree with TRBD1. J lost 3 bases, V lost 3 bases, and 3 bases had no gene match. The CDR3 sequence is 14 residues long. The V gene's germline CDR1 is SGHDT and CDR2 FRDEAV. The CDR3 spells CASSYRGEQDTQYF. The CDR3 bases that were read are TGTGCCAGCAGTTACAGGGGGGAACAAGACACCCAGTAC.

As to this clone: Here the gene names and germline are mouse. The read gets to within 1 residue of the CDR3 end, and the germline J gene fills in the rest. The V call is TRBV3, the J call TRBJ2-7; 10 bases match TRBD1. Germline V gene data show CDR1 as SNHLY and CDR2 as FYNGKV (reference sequence). The length of the CDR3 is 13 residues. With V trimmed by 5 bases and J by 7 bases, 5 bases remained unmatched. CDR3: CASSRDRGGEQYF. The CDR3 bases that were read are TGTGCCAGCAGCCGGGACAGGGGCGGGGAACAGTAC. The full variable domain, completed using reference TRBV3 and TRBJ2-7, is GPKVLQIPSHQIIDMGQMVTLNCDPVSNHLYFYWYKQILGQQMEFLVNFYNGKVMEKSKLFKDQFSVERPDGSYFTLKIQPTALEDSAVYFCASSRDRGGEQYFGPGTRLTVL.

Turning to this clone: Gene names are the mouse ones. From the germline J gene comes the end of the CDR3, since the read stops 1 residue before it. The chain links TRBV13-1 to TRBJ2-3; D is possibly TRBD1 (5 bases). Germline V gene data show CDR1 as NSHNY and CDR2 as SYGAGN. CDR3 length: 15 residues. Trimming removed 0 bases at V and 2 bases at J, with 10 bases between. CDR3 amino acids: CASSDGREDAETLYF. The CDR3 bases that were read are TGTGCCAGCAGTGATGGCAGGGAGGATGCAGAAACGCTGTAT.

For this clone: Germline and genes: mouse. The read is 1 residue too short to cover the CDR3 end, so that end is filled in from the germline J gene. This sequence joins TRBV3 and TRBJ2-3; 9 nucleotides align to TRBD2. This CDR3 spans 15 amino acids. Germline V gene data show CDR1 as SNHLY and CDR2 as FYNGKV (reference sequence). Unmatched junction bases numbered 4, after V lost 1 base and J lost 5 bases. CDR3 bases read: TGTGCCAGCAGCTTAGGGGCTGGGGGGGGAGAAACGCTGTAT. Encoded protein: CASSLGAGGGETLY. The complete CDR3 reads CASSLGAGGGETLYF.

About this clone: Gene names follow the mouse nomenclature. The CDR3 end is not reached by the read, which stops 1 residue before it; the germline J gene fills it in. V is TRBV19 and J is TRBJ1-4, with D possibly being TRBD1 (5 bases). Trimming stripped 0 bases from V and 1 base from J, with 13 bases between. This CDR3 is 17 amino acids long. In germline, CDR1 is FNHDT, CDR2 SITEND (reference sequence). Here the CDR3 reads CASSIETEGRSNERLFF. The sequenced CDR3 bases are TGTGCCAGCAGTATAGAGACAGAAGGGCGTTCCAACGAAAGATTATTT. Full variable domain (rest looked up from reference TRBV19 and TRBJ1-4): GGIITQTPKFLIGQEGQKLTLKCQQNFNHDTMYWYRQDSGKGLRLIYYSITENDLQKGDLSEGYDASREKKSSFSLTVTSAQKNEMAVFLCASSIETEGRSNERLFFGHGTKLSVL.

To note about this clone: Gene names are the mouse ones. Coverage ceases 1 residue before the CDR3 finishes, and the germline J gene fills in the end. The chain links TRBV31 to TRBJ1-5; weak D call: TRBD1 (5 bases). Trimming removed 3 bases at V and 3 bases at J, with 12 bases between. Germline assignment: CDR1 GKSSPN and CDR2 SITVG. The CDR3 has 14 amino acids. The CDR3 region is CAWSPWDFNQAPLF. The CDR3 DNA, read in part, is TGTGCCTGGAGCCCATGGGACTTCAACCAGGCTCCGCTT.

On this clone: Genes and germline come from the mouse. The sequenced CDR3 bases are TGTGCTAGCAGTTCCGGGGGAGGTGCAGAAACGCTGTAT. This encodes CASSSGGGAETLY. The complete CDR3 sequence is CASSSGGGAETLYF. This rearrangement joins TRBV29 to TRBJ2-3, with D possibly called TRBD1 or TRBD2 (5 bases each). The read ends 1 residue before the CDR3 terminus; that terminus is restored from the germline J gene. Germline V CDR1 and CDR2: MSHET, SYDVDS. The CDR3 totals 14 residues. The germline V and J ends were trimmed by 4 bases and 1 base, with 9 bases remaining between them. Full variable domain (missing parts from reference TRBV29 and TRBJ2-3): DMKVTQMPRYLIKRMGENVLLECGQDMSHETMYWYRQDPGLGLQLIYISYDVDSNSEGDIPKGYRVSRKKREHFSLILDSAKTNQTSVYFCASSSGGGAETLYFGSGTRLTVL.

As concerns this clone: The genes and germline here are from mouse. The CDR3 end lies 1 residue beyond the end of the read and is filled in from the germline J gene. V and J are TRBV31 and TRBJ1-1; 7 bases line up with TRBD1. The CDR3 is 11 residues long. Germline V gives CDR1 GKSSPN, CDR2 SITVG. With V trimmed by 2 bases and J by 11 bases, 5 bases remained unmatched. This chain's CDR3 is CAWSEGARVFF. CDR3 DNA (partial): TGTGCCTGGAGTGAGGGGGCGAGGGTCTTC. The full variable domain, rest sourced from reference TRBV31 and TRBJ1-1, is AQTIHQWPVAEIKAVGSPLSLGCTIKGKSSPNLYWYWQATGGTLQQLFYSITVGQVESVVQLNLSASRPKDDQFILSTEKLLLSHSGFYLCAWSEGARVFFGKGTRLTVV.

This clone was counted a single time. Each gene name is a mouse one. The read gets to within 1 residue of the CDR3 end, and the germline J gene fills in the rest. The chain combines TRBV19 with TRBJ2-4; possibly TRBD1 for D (5 bases). V lost 8 bases, J lost 0 bases, and 7 bases lay in between. The V gene's germline CDR1 is FNHDT and CDR2 SITEND (reference sequence). This CDR3 region has 12 residues. This CDR3 reads CASQGSQNTLYF. CDR3 bases read: TGTGCCAGTCAGGGTAGTCAAAACACCTTGTAC. The full variable domain, with the rest looked up from reference TRBV19 and TRBJ2-4, is GGIITQTPKFLIGQEGQKLTLKCQQNFNHDTMYWYRQDSGKGLRLIYYSITENDLQKGDLSEGYDASREKKSSFSLTVTSAQKNEMAVFLCASQGSQNTLYFGAGTRLSVL.

With regard to this clone: The listed genes are named as in mouse. The CDR3 extends 1 residue past the end of the read, so its final part is completed from the germline J gene. The V call is TRBV16, the J call TRBJ2-5, with 7 bases lining up with TRBD2. Per germline, CDR1 SGHSA and CDR2 FRNQAP. The junction had 3 bases not matched to a gene; V was cut back by 5 bases and J by 4 bases. The CDR3 length is 13 residues. The CDR3 loop is CASSPWGEDTQYF. The CDR3 DNA, read in part, is TGTGCAAGCAGCCCGTGGGGGGAAGACACCCAGTAC.

For this clone: Mouse gene names and germline throughout. The CDR3 goes on 1 residue after the read ends, and that part is filled in from the germline J gene. The chain carries TRBV5 and TRBJ1-1, with a weak D call TRBD1 (5 bases). The CDR3 consists of 14 residues. V was clipped by 0 bases and J by 4 bases, with 9 bases between them. Germline V lookup: CDR1 LGHNA, CDR2 YNLKQL (reference sequence). The DNA read from the CDR3 is TGTGCCAGCAGCCAAGAGGGGGGGTCCACAGAAGTCTTC. Encoded protein: CASSQEGGSTEVF. The CDR3 in its entirety is CASSQEGGSTEVFF.

In regard to this clone: Gene names and germline match the mouse. The sequence runs out 1 residue before the end of the CDR3; the remainder is reconstructed from the germline J gene. The rearrangement uses TRBV19 and TRBJ2-4; D is unresolved. V lost 5 bases, J lost 1 base, and 5 bases lay in between. The CDR3 spans 12 residues. Germline CDR1 reads FNHDT; CDR2 reads SITEND (reference sequence). Incomplete CDR3 DNA: TGTGCCAGCAGGCGGGGTCAAAACACCTTGTAC. Encoded protein: CASRRGQNTLY. The complete CDR3 protein is CASRRGQNTLYF. Using reference TRBV19 and TRBJ2-4 for the parts outside the CDR3, the full variable domain is GGIITQTPKFLIGQEGQKLTLKCQQNFNHDTMYWYRQDSGKGLRLIYYSITENDLQKGDLSEGYDASREKKSSFSLTVTSAQKNEMAVFLCASRRGQNTLYFGAGTRLSVL.

In regard to this clone: The gene names here belong to mouse. Read sequence stops 1 residue before the CDR3 end, and the germline J gene provides the missing end. J is TRBJ2-5 and V is TRBV3; D might be TRBD1 (7 bases). The CDR3 has 14 amino acids. The germline V and J ends were trimmed by 2 bases and 2 bases, with 8 bases remaining between them. Looked up from germline, CDR1 is SNHLY and CDR2 is FYNGKV (reference sequence). The CDR3 is CASSLQGGQDTQYF. CDR3 bases read: TGTGCCAGCAGCTTACAGGGGGGCCAAGACACCCAGTAC.

Turning to this clone: Mouse gene names and germline throughout. The CDR3 region is CASGEAGGGNTLYF. The sequenced CDR3 bases are TGTGCCAGCGGTGAGGCAGGTGGTGGAAATACGCTCTAT. The chain couples TRBV13-2 to TRBJ1-3; D is unresolved. The CDR3 end is not reached by the read, which stops 1 residue before it; the germline J gene fills it in. Germline V lookup: CDR1 NNHNN, CDR2 SYGAGS (reference sequence). The CDR3 is 14 residues long. V lost 2 bases, J lost 3 bases, and 9 bases lay in between.

Comments on this clone: These gene names are mouse names. The read halts 1 residue ahead of the CDR3 end, with the missing end drawn from the germline J gene. The chain joins TRBV13-2 to TRBJ1-5; 7 bases agree with TRBD1. This CDR3 is built from 14 residues. The germline gives CDR1 NNHNN, CDR2 SYGAGS (reference sequence). The J segment lost 0 bases and the V segment lost 5 bases, leaving 2 bases of the junction unmatched. The CDR3 DNA, read in part, is TGTGCCAGCGGGGGACAGTATAACAACCAGGCTCCGCTT. This gives the protein CASGGQYNNQAPL. The whole CDR3 is CASGGQYNNQAPLF.

About this clone: Mouse gene names and germline throughout. Read sequence stops 1 residue before the CDR3 end, and the germline J gene provides the missing end. The V call is TRBV14, the J call TRBJ1-4; the match to TRBD1 covers 9 bases. The CDR3 is made up of 14 amino acids. J was trimmed by 3 bases and V by 3 bases; bases with no gene match: 0. In germline, CDR1 is SGHDT, CDR2 FRDEAV. CDR3 DNA (partial): TGTGCCAGCAGTTACAGGGGGCCCAACGAAAGATTATTT. Its protein product is CASSYRGPNERLF. From start to end, the CDR3 is CASSYRGPNERLFF.

Only one count was recorded for this clone. Any gene name here is a mouse gene name. CDR3 residues: CASSEGQTEVFF. CDR3 bases read: TGTGCCAGCAGTGAGGGACAGACAGAAGTCTTC. This sequence joins TRBV13-3 and TRBJ1-1; 7 bases are a match to TRBD1. With the read ending 1 residue before the CDR3 end, the germline J gene is used to fill in that end. CDR3 length equals 12 residues. The V and J ends lost 2 bases and 5 bases, in that order; junction bases with no gene match: 0. Germline values: CDR1 NNHDY, CDR2 SYVADS.

Worth noting for this clone: Gene names and germline refer to mouse. The read terminates 1 residue before the CDR3 end, so the remaining end is supplied by the germline J gene. The chain links TRBV5 to TRBJ1-1; 7 bases agree with TRBD1. This CDR3 comprises 13 residues. Per the germline V gene, CDR1 is LGHNA and CDR2 is YNLKQL (reference sequence). V shed 4 bases and J 1 base; nucleotides not matched to a gene: 0. This CDR3 reads CASSRDRNTEVFF. The CDR3 bases that were read are TGTGCCAGCAGCCGGGACAGAAACACAGAAGTCTTC.